This T cell receptor beta chain was identified during a study of OX40 agonist ivuxolimab in advanced cancers. Study details: Prior anti-PD-1, anti-PD-L1 or anti-CTLA-4 therapy did not bar entry, and around 39% had some.

CDR1 SGHVS and CDR2 FQNEAQ come from the germline V gene. The CDR3 has 12 amino acids. Trimming removed 5 bases from V and 4 bases from J, with 9 bases in between. Generated by immunoSEQ multiplex PCR, the TCRdb table keeps only in-frame clones and is missing some. The sample consists of under 100,000 clones, roughly 88% of them appearing once. This clone has just a few counts. The starting material was CD4+ or CD8+ T cells sorted from blood, obtained in a trial of the OX40 agonist ivuxolimab. V and J are TRBV7-8 and TRBJ2-7; a weak D match, TRBD2 (5 bases). This clonotype was obtained from an adult with an advanced solid tumor such as melanoma, head and neck, liver or kidney cancer. CDR3 sequence (DNA): TGTGCCAGCAGCCTACGGGGTTACGAGCAGTACTTC. Its protein product is CASSLRGYEQYF. Variable domain in full (rest from reference TRBV7-8 and TRBJ2-7): GAGVSQSPRYKVAKRGQDVALRCDPISGHVSLFWYQQALGQGPEFLTYFQNEAQLDKSGLPSDRFFAERPEGSVSTLKIQRTQQEDSAVYLCASSLRGYEQYFGPGTRLTVT.